This TCR beta chain was identified during a study of a mutant IDH1 vaccine in newly diagnosed glioma. Study-wide background: Patients had received radiotherapy, temozolomide, or both previously, most receiving both.

This sample's time point: baseline, week 1 (first vaccination visit). Treatment defined: pre-vaccination baseline after standard-of-care therapy. The astrocytomas were IDH1-mutant, ATRX-negative, and WHO grade 3 or 4. Sequencing used immunoSEQ multiplex PCR; TCRdb keeps in-frame clones, though not all of them. The sample lists roughly 86,000 clones, just under 80% occurring once. General study findings and limits: Patients mounted vaccine-induced immune responses in 90% to 95% of cases. Pseudoprogression apparently tracked independently of changes in top peripheral T cell clonotypes.

In its sample, this clone was seen once. What it binds is unknown. The TCR comes from a man aged 40-49 years with glioma. Sample: PBMCs, taken from a glioma patient treated with radiotherapy, temozolomide or both.

The DNA of the CDR3 is TGCGCCAGCAGCCTCCCCGGGGGGGCGAATGAGCAGTTCTTC. Translated: CASSLPGGANEQFF. This chain uses TRBV4-3 with TRBJ2-1, with TRBD2 matching 8 bases. The CDR3 extends over 14 amino acids. Germline V gene data show CDR1 as LGHNA and CDR2 as YSLEER. V shed 4 bases and J 7 bases; nucleotides not matched to a gene: 6.